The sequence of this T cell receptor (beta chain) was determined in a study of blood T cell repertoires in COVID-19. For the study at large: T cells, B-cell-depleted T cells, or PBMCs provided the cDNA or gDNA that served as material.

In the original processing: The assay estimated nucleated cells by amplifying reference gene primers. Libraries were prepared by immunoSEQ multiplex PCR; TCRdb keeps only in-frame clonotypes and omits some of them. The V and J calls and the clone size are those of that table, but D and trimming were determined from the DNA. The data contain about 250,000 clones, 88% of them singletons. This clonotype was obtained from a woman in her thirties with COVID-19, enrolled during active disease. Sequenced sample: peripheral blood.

The CDR3 DNA sequence: TGTGCCAGCAGTTACTCCCCCCCGACAGCTTTCTACACTGAAGCTTTCTTT. This sequence encodes CASSYSPPTAFYTEAFF. The rearrangement links TRBV6-2 or TRBV6-3 to TRBJ1-1; D may be TRBD1 (5 bases). Trimming pared 0 bases from V and 3 bases from J, leaving 17 bases between. The CDR3 totals 17 residues. From germline, CDR1 is MNHEY and CDR2 SVGEGT.